Listed below are T cell receptor beta chains from one sample, sequenced in a study of blood T cell repertoires in COVID-19. Libraries were prepared by immunoSEQ multiplex PCR; TCRdb keeps only in-frame clonotypes and omits some of them. In the table there are tens of thousands of clones, roughly 87% of which are singletons. The sequencing input was peripheral blood. The receptor source for this set is a human donor with acute or convalescent COVID-19. The donor label of this sample is uncertain. Each CDR3 is given with its conserved first and last residue.

TRBV30	TRBJ1-5	CAWSAGWNSNQPQHF
TRBV30	TRBJ2-1	CAWSVGLAGVLRDEQFF
TRBV10-3	TRBJ2-1	CAISAKGTSGGDNRYNEQFF
TRBV7-8	TRBJ1-2	CASSLGVNNYGYTF
TRBV19	TRBJ1-5	CASSIYPGGSNQPQHF
TRBV5-8	TRBJ1-3	CASSPGQGVSSGNTIYF
TRBV6-5	TRBJ1-6	CASSYSRQGRGSPLHF
TRBV3-1/TRBV3-2	TRBJ1-1	CASSQDRSYGVRNTEAFF
TRBV27	TRBJ1-1	CASSQMTGNTEAFF
TRBV5-8	TRBJ2-7	CASSLDRGLNEQYF
TRBV6-5	TRBJ2-7	CASRTGEQSYEQYF
TRBV7-3	TRBJ2-1	CASSLGSGSNEQFF
TRBV11-2	TRBJ2-1	CASSDGSSGSNEQFF
TRBV19	TRBJ2-7	CASSPRNRVLHEQYF
TRBV19	TRBJ1-1	CASSITGQGAKSTEAFF
TRBV6-5	TRBJ2-1	CASTGQMNNEQFF
TRBV13	TRBJ2-3	CASSSGTSGGSSTDTQYF
TRBV18	TRBJ1-3	CASSPLPGEGTGNTIYF
TRBV6-1	TRBJ2-2	CASSARTSGANTGELFF
TRBV19	TRBJ1-2	CASSTQPNYGYTF
TRBV3-1/TRBV3-2	TRBJ1-1	CASRDGPVLATEAFF
TRBV29-1	TRBJ1-5	CSVGTVSNQPQHF
TRBV7-9	TRBJ1-6	CASSPPGQNNSPLHF
TRBV7-2	TRBJ2-3	CAITGGPSTDTQYF
TRBV13	TRBJ2-7	CASSLSGTPYEQYF
TRBV6-4	TRBJ1-5	CASREQGPSQPQHF